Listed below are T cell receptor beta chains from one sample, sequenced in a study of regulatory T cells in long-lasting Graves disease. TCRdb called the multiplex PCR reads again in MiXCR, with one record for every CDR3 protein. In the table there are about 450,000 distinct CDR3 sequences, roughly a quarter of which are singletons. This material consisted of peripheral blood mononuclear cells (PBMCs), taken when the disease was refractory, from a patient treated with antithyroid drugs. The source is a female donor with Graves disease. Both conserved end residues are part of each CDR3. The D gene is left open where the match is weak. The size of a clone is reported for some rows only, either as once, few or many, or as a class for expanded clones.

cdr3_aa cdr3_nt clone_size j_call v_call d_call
CASTSGATNTGELFF TGCGCCAGCACGTCAGGGGCTACGAACACCGGGGAGCTGTTTTTT NA TRBJ2-2 TRBV5-1 NA
CASRTDRGTEAFF TGTGCCAGCAGGACTGACAGGGGAACTGAAGCTTTCTTT many TRBJ1-1 TRBV2 TRBD1
CATSRAPGVPRETQYF TGTGCCACCAGCAGAGCCCCCGGGGTACCGCGCGAGACCCAGTACTTC NA TRBJ2-5 TRBV15 NA
CASRRQQVNAEAFF TGTGCCAGTAGAAGGCAGCAGGTGAACGCTGAAGCTTTCTTT NA TRBJ1-1 TRBV19 NA
CASSLSSSTDSNQPQHF TGTGCCAGCAGCCTCTCTTCCTCGACGGATAGCAATCAGCCCCAGCATTTT few TRBJ1-5 TRBV5-6 NA
CASSPRLAGDINEQFF TGTGCCAGCAGCCCTAGACTAGCGGGAGATATCAATGAGCAGTTCTTC many TRBJ2-1 TRBV11-3 TRBD2
CASSLDGTSGSSGELFF TGTGCCAGCAGCTTAGATGGGACTAGCGGGAGCTCTGGGGAGCTGTTTTTT few TRBJ2-2 TRBV7-6 TRBD2
CASSTTAGDSPLHF TGCGCCAGCAGCACGACAGCGGGTGATTCACCCCTCCACTTT few TRBJ1-6 TRBV5-1 NA
CASSPRRSNEKLFF TGTGCCAGCAGCCCTAGACGGAGTAATGAAAAACTGTTTTTT NA TRBJ1-4 TRBV3-1 NA
CAWSYGTGTSNQPQHF TGTGCCTGGTCTTACGGGACAGGGACCAGCAATCAGCCCCAGCATTTT few TRBJ1-5 TRBV30 TRBD1
CASSPRVAGKETQYF TGTGCCAGCAGTCCCCGGGTAGCGGGGAAAGAGACCCAGTACTTC once TRBJ2-5 TRBV28 TRBD2
CASSVQINTEAFF TGTGCCAGCAGCGTTCAAATTAACACTGAAGCTTTCTTT few TRBJ1-1 TRBV9 NA
CSVPGSSGHTGELFF TGCAGCGTCCCTGGATCGAGCGGACACACCGGGGAGCTGTTTTTT NA TRBJ2-2 TRBV29-1 NA